Listed here are 20 T cell receptor beta chains from one sample, sequenced in a study of a mutant IDH1 vaccine in newly diagnosed glioma. Indicated time point: baseline, week 1 (first vaccination visit). Indicated treatment: pre-vaccination baseline after standard-of-care therapy. Sequencing used immunoSEQ multiplex PCR; TCRdb keeps in-frame clones, though not all of them. The sample carries about 34,000 clones, more than 70% recorded once. Material: peripheral blood mononuclear cells (PBMCs), obtained from a glioma patient treated with radiotherapy, temozolomide or both. The source of these receptors is a man aged 50 to 59 with glioma. Some clones in this sample may be carry-over from other donors' samples.

This sequence joins TRBV7-2 and TRBJ1-2; D perhaps matches TRBD1 (5 bases). Trimming cost V 1 base and J 7 bases, with 13 bases left between them. The germline V gene encodes CDR1 SGHTA and CDR2 FQGNSA. This CDR3 has 14 residues. CDR3 DNA sequence: TGTGCCAGCAGCTTAGATGGGGGAACAGGTGGCTACACCTTC. Translation gives CASSLDGGTGGYTF.

This chain connects TRBV5-1 to TRBJ1-2; D remains ambiguous. The V end was cut by 0 bases, the J end by 7 bases, with 10 bases between. Germline CDR1 SGHRS, CDR2 YFSETQ. There are 13 residues in the CDR3. CDR3 sequence reads: CASSLEGASGYTF. The CDR3 nucleotides are TGCGCCAGCAGCTTGGAAGGCGCCAGTGGCTACACCTTC.

The chain's CDR3 is CASSSGQVLEAFF. The CDR3 coding sequence is TGTGCCAGCAGCTCGGGACAGGTACTTGAAGCTTTCTTT. The genes are TRBV2 and TRBJ1-1, with 8 bases aligning to TRBD1. V was pared by 6 bases and J by 7 bases, with 7 bases of the junction left unmatched. The CDR3 covers 13 residues. The germline gives CDR1 SNHLY, CDR2 FYNNEI.

This chain joins TRBV5-1 and TRBJ1-2; D unclear. CDR3 length equals 15 residues. From germline, CDR1 is SGHRS and CDR2 YFSETQ. V was cut by 0 bases and J by 3 bases, with 12 bases left in between. The CDR3 DNA reads as TGCGCCAGCAGCTTGGATCTCCCGGGGTACTATGGCTACACCTTC. This encodes CASSLDLPGYYGYTF.

This chain uses TRBV10-3 with TRBJ1-2; perhaps TRBD1 as D (6 bases). Per the germline V gene, CDR1 is ENHRY and CDR2 is SYGVKD. The CDR3 loop spans 19 amino acids. Trimming took off 3 bases at V and 0 bases at J, with 23 bases between the two ends. CDR3 in amino acids: CAISEGTGQGIRTNYGYTF. CDR3 DNA sequence: TGTGCCATCAGTGAAGGGACGGGGCAGGGGATTCGAACTAACTATGGCTACACCTTC.

V is TRBV7-9 and J is TRBJ1-4; possibly TRBD1 for D (5 bases). There are 17 residues in the CDR3. The V end was cut by 5 bases, the J end by 6 bases, with 22 bases between. Germline values: CDR1 SEHNR, CDR2 FQNEAQ (reference sequence). As DNA, the CDR3 is TGTGCCAGCAGCCTCGGGGCAGTTACTACTTTGCATGAAAAACTGTTTTTT. It is translated as CASSLGAVTTLHEKLFF.

The V call is TRBV5-1, the J call TRBJ2-3; 8 bases are a match to TRBD2. V lost 4 bases, J lost 2 bases, and 3 bases stayed unmatched. Germline CDR1 is SGHRS and CDR2 is YFSETQ. The CDR3 spans 14 residues. In DNA form, the CDR3 reads TGCGCCAGCAGCCGGGGGGGTAACACAGATACGCAGTATTTT. Protein product: CASSRGGNTDTQYF. Variable domain in full (rest from reference TRBV5-1 and TRBJ2-3): KAGVTQTPRYLIKTRGQQVTLSCSPISGHRSVSWYQQTPGQGLQFLFEYFSETQRNKGNFPGRFSGRQFSNSRSEMNVSTLELGDSALYLCASSRGGNTDTQYFGPGTRLTVL.

A word on this clone: Germline and junction disagree at one end, which may indicate a read error. The chain couples TRBV15 to TRBJ2-5, with D unclear. CDR3 size: 15 residues. Germline values: CDR1 LNHNV, CDR2 YYDKDF (reference sequence). The CDR3 sequence is CATSRDMWVQKTQYF. CDR3 DNA sequence: TGTGCCACCAGCAGAGATATGTGGGTCCAAAAGACCCAGTACTTC.

V is TRBV5-1 and J is TRBJ2-5; the D is unclear. The CDR3 is 13 residues long. Trimming removed 4 bases at V and 9 bases at J, with 16 bases between. CDR1 is SGHRS, CDR2 YFSETQ, per germline. The CDR3 here is CASSLEESRAQYF. The CDR3 DNA sequence: TGCGCCAGCAGCCTGGAAGAGAGCCGGGCCCAGTACTTC.

This sequence joins TRBV7-8 and TRBJ2-1, with no clear D. Germline CDR1 reads SGHVS; CDR2 reads FQNEAQ. V dropped 1 base and J dropped 8 bases, with 9 bases sitting between them. CDR3 size: 13 residues. CDR3 sequence: CASSLDLSDEQFF. The CDR3 region has the DNA TGTGCCAGCAGCTTAGACCTCTCGGATGAGCAGTTCTTC.

The genes are TRBV5-4 and TRBJ2-7; D is possibly TRBD2 (6 bases). CDR3 length: 14 amino acids. The V gene's germline CDR1 is SGHNT and CDR2 YYREEE (reference sequence). V was pared by 6 bases and J by 7 bases, with 20 bases between. CDR3 sequence reads: CASTRDSFSDEQYF. The DNA for the CDR3 is TGTGCCAGCACCCGGGACTCCTTCTCAGATGAGCAGTACTTC. The full variable domain, its missing parts supplied by reference TRBV5-4 and TRBJ2-7, is ETGVTQSPTHLIKTRGQQVTLRCSSQSGHNTVSWYQQALGQGPQFIFQYYREEENGRGNFPPRFSGLQFPNYSSELNVNALELDDSALYLCASTRDSFSDEQYFGPGTRLTVT.

V gene TRBV28 combines with J gene TRBJ1-5; D is unclear. The V gene lost 3 bases and the J gene lost 5 bases, with 11 bases spanning the gap. Germline V CDR1 and CDR2: MDHEN, SYDVKM. The CDR3 is 14 residues long. CDR3 DNA sequence: TGTGCCAGCAGTTTTGGTTTGGGATATCAGCCCCAGCATTTT. It codes for CASSFGLGYQPQHF. The full variable domain, with the rest looked up from reference TRBV28 and TRBJ1-5, is DVKVTQSSRYLVKRTGEKVFLECVQDMDHENMFWYRQDPGLGLRLIYFSYDVKMKEKGDIPEGYSVSREKKERFSLILESASTNQTSMYLCASSFGLGYQPQHFGDGTRLSIL.

V is TRBV5-1 and J is TRBJ1-5, with D possibly being TRBD1 (6 bases). The V gene lost 0 bases and the J gene lost 4 bases, with 11 bases spanning the gap. The germline V gene has CDR1 SGHRS and CDR2 YFSETQ. This CDR3 has 15 amino acids. The CDR3 is CASSLDGQPNQPQHF. The CDR3 nucleotides are TGCGCCAGCAGCTTGGATGGACAGCCGAATCAGCCCCAGCATTTT. Based on the CDR3 plus reference TRBV5-1 and TRBJ1-5, the full variable domain is KAGVTQTPRYLIKTRGQQVTLSCSPISGHRSVSWYQQTPGQGLQFLFEYFSETQRNKGNFPGRFSGRQFSNSRSEMNVSTLELGDSALYLCASSLDGQPNQPQHFGDGTRLSIL.

The rearrangement uses TRBV6-6 and TRBJ1-5; D is unresolved. Germline loops: CDR1 MNHNY, CDR2 SVGAGI (reference sequence). V was pared by 3 bases and J by 0 bases, with 9 bases between. This CDR3 contains 15 residues. The CDR3 loop is CASSYNEYSNQPQHF. Written as DNA, the CDR3 is TGTGCCAGCAGTTATAACGAATATAGCAATCAGCCCCAGCATTTT.

This clone was seen a few times. This chain joins TRBV30 and TRBJ1-1; no reliable D call. The V and J ends lost 6 bases and 3 bases respectively, with 11 bases between them. The CDR3 has 12 residues. Germline V gene data show CDR1 as GTSNPN and CDR2 as SVGIG (reference sequence). CDR3 region: CACYPGDTEAFF. The CDR3 DNA is TGTGCCTGTTACCCCGGTGACACTGAAGCTTTCTTT.

This clone was observed a single time. This chain uses TRBV5-6 with TRBJ2-2; D not resolved. This CDR3 spans 13 amino acids. V lost 1 base to trimming and J lost 4 bases, with 5 bases between them. Germline values: CDR1 SGHDT, CDR2 YYEEEE. Written as DNA, the CDR3 is TGTGCCAGCAGCTTGTACGGCACCGGGGAGCTGTTTTTT. Amino acid sequence: CASSLYGTGELFF.

The V call is TRBV6-5, the J call TRBJ1-1, with D possibly matching TRBD1 (5 bases). V was trimmed by 4 bases and J by 1 base, leaving 13 bases between them. In germline, CDR1 is MNHEY, CDR2 SVGAGI. The CDR3 is 15 amino acids. The DNA for the CDR3 is TGTGCCAGCAGTTTTACCTCCGGGGGGAACACTGAAGCTTTCTTT. Translation: CASSFTSGGNTEAFF.

The V gene is TRBV11-2, the J gene TRBJ1-1, with 10 bases fitting TRBD1. J was trimmed by 4 bases and V by 0 bases; bases with no gene match: 11. This CDR3 region has 18 residues. The V gene's germline CDR1 is SGHAT and CDR2 FQNNGV. The CDR3, as DNA: TGTGCCAGCAGCTTAGATCCGGCTCGGACAGGGGGTGTCACTGAAGCTTTCTTT. Translation: CASSLDPARTGGVTEAFF.

This sequence joins TRBV6-5 and TRBJ2-7; tentatively, D is TRBD1 (6 bases). Germline lookup yields CDR1 MNHEY and CDR2 SVGAGI. The CDR3 is made up of 13 amino acids. V dropped 8 bases and J dropped 0 bases, with 11 bases sitting between them. CDR3 sequence: CASQGSSSYEQYF. The DNA for the CDR3 is TGTGCCAGCCAGGGGTCGAGCTCCTACGAGCAGTACTTC.

The J gene is TRBJ2-3, the V gene TRBV30; tentatively, D is TRBD2 (5 bases). V dropped 3 bases and J dropped 5 bases, with 12 bases sitting between them. The CDR3 has 13 amino acids. Germline CDR1 reads GTSNPN; CDR2 reads SVGIG (reference sequence). CDR3 in amino acids: CAWRRRNGDTQYF. CDR3 coding DNA: TGTGCCTGGAGGAGGAGGAACGGAGATACGCAGTATTTT.